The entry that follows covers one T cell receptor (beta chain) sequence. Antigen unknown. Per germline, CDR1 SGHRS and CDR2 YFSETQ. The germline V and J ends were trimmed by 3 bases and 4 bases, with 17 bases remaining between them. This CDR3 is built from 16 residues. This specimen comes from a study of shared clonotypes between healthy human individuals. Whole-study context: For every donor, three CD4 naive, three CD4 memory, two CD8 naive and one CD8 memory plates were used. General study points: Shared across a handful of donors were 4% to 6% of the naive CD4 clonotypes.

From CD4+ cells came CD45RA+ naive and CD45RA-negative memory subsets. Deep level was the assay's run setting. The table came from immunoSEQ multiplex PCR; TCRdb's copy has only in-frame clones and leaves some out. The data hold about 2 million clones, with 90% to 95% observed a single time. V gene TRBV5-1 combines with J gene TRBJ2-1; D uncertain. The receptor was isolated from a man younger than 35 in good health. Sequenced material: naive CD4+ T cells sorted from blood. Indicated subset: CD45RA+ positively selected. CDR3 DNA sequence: TGCGCCAGCAGCTCTTTGACCGTACTGGGGTACAATGAGCAGTTCTTC. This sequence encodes CASSSLTVLGYNEQFF. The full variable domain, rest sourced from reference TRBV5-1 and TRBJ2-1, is KAGVTQTPRYLIKTRGQQVTLSCSPISGHRSVSWYQQTPGQGLQFLFEYFSETQRNKGNFPGRFSGRQFSNSRSEMNVSTLELGDSALYLCASSSLTVLGYNEQFFGPGTRLTVL.